This T cell receptor beta chain was retrieved from a study of T cell changes during pregnancy in multiple sclerosis. CDR1 and CDR2 from the germline V gene are MNHEY and SMNVEV (reference sequence). The CDR3 extends over 14 amino acids. V lost 2 bases, J lost 5 bases, and 3 bases stayed unmatched. Repertoires were generated with immunoSEQ multiplex PCR, while TCRdb's copy carries only in-frame clones and drops some. The data show approximately 22,000 clones, over 80% seen once. V and J are TRBV27 and TRBJ1-5; 7 positions agree with TRBD1. This receptor was identified in a female donor in good health, enrolled as a control in a pregnancy study. The material was CD8+ T cells from peripheral blood mononuclear cells, obtained in the first trimester of pregnancy. CDR3 nucleotide sequence: TGTGCCAGCAGTTTAAACAGGGGTGATCAGCCCCAGCATTTT. This encodes CASSLNRGDQPQHF.